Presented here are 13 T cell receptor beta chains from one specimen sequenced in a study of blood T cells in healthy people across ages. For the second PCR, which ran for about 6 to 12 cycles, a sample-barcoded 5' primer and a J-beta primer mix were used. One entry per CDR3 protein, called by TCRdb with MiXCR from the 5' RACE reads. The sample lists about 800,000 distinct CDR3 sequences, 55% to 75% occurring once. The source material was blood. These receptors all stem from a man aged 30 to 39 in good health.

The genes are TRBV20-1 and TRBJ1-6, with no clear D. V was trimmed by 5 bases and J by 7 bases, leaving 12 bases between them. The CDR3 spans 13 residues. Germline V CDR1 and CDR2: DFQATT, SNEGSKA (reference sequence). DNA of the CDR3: TGCAGTGCTCCAAGGGATTCCAATTCACCCCTCCACTTT. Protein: CSAPRDSNSPLHF.

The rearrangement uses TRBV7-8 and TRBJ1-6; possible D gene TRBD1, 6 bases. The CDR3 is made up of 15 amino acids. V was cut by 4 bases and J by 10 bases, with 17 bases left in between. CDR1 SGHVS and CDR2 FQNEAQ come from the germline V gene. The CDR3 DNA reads TGTGCCAGCAGCTCCCGACAGGCCGGTGGGTCACCCCTCCACTTT. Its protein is CASSSRQAGGSPLHF.

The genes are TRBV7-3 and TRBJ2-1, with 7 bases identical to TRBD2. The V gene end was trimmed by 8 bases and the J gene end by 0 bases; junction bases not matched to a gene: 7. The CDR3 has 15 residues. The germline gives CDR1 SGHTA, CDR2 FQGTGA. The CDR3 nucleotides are TGTGCCAGCGGGAGGGCGGGCCGCTCCTACAATGAGCAGTTCTTC. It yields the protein CASGRAGRSYNEQFF.

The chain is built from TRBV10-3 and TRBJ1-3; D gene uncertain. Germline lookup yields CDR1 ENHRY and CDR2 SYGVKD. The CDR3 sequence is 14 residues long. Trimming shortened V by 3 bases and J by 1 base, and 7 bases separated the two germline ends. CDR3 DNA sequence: TGTGCCATCAGTGACGGAGCTTCTGGAAACACCATATATTTT. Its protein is CAISDGASGNTIYF.

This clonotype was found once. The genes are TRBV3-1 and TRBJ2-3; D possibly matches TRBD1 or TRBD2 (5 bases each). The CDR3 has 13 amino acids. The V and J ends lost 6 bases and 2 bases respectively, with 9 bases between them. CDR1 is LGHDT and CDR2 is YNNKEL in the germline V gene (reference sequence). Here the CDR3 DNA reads TGTGCCAGCAGGGGGGAGCACACAGATACGCAGTATTTT. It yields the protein CASRGEHTDTQYF.

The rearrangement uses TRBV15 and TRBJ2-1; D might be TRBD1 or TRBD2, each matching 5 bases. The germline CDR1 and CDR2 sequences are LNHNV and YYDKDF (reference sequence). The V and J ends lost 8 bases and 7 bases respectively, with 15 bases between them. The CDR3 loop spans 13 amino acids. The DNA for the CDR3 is TGTGCCACCCGCGGGCCGGGGCTAAATGAGCAGTTCTTC. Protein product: CATRGPGLNEQFF.

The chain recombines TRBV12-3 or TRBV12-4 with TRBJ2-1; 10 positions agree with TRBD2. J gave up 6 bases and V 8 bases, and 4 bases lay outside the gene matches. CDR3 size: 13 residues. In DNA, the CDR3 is TGTGCCAGCGAGCGGGGGGGCATCAATGAGCAGTTCTTC. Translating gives CASERGGINEQFF.

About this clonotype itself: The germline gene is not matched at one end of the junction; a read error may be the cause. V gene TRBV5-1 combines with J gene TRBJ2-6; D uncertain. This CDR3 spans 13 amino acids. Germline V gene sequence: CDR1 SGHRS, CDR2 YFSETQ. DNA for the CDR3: TGCGCCAGCCGCAACTCTAGGGCCAACGTCCTGACTTTC. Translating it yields CASRNSRANVLTF.

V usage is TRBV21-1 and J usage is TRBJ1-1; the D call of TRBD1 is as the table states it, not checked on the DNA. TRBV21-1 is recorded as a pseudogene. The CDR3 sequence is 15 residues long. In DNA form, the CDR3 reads TGTGCCAGCAGCAAATGGGGGGGTGCAAAGACTGAAGCTTTCTTT. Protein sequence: CASSKWGGAKTEAFF.

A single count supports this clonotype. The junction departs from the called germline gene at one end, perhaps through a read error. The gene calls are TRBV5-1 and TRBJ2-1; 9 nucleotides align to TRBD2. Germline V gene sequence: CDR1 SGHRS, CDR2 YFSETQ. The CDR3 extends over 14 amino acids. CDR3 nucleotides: TGCGCCAGCAGCTTCCGCGGGGGGGACAATCAGCAGTTCTTC. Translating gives CASSFRGGDNQQFF.

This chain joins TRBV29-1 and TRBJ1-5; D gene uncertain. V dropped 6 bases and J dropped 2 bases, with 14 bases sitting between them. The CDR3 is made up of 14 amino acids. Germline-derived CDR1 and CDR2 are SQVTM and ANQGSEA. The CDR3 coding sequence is TGCAGCGTCTCAACCTCCAACGGCAATCAGCCCCAGCATTTT. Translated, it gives CSVSTSNGNQPQHF.

CDR3 sequence reads: CASHSLAGLNEQFF. Written as DNA, the CDR3 is TGTGCCAGCCATTCACTAGCGGGTCTCAATGAGCAGTTCTTC. The V and J genes are TRBV19 and TRBJ2-1, with 9 nucleotides matching TRBD2. The V segment lost 9 bases and the J segment 6 bases; nucleotides outside the gene matches: 9. Looked up from germline, CDR1 is LNHDA and CDR2 is SQIVND (reference sequence). This CDR3 region has 14 residues.

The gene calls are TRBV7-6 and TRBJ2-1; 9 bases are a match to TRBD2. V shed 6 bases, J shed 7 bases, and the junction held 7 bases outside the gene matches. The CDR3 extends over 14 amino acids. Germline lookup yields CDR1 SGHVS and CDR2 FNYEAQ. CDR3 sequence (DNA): TGTGCCAGCAGTACGGGACTAGCAGTAAATGAGCAGTTCTTC. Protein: CASSTGLAVNEQFF.